The 20 T cell receptor beta chains below all came from one sample that was sequenced in a study of blood T cell repertoires in COVID-19. Produced via immunoSEQ multiplex PCR; TCRdb's table is partial and in-frame only. The sample lists tens of thousands of clones; roughly 86% were seen once. The material sequenced was peripheral blood. Receptor source: a man in his forties with acute or convalescent COVID-19.

V usage is TRBV11-2 and J usage is TRBJ1-6, with no clear D. The CDR3 is 16 residues long. Per the germline V gene, CDR1 is SGHAT and CDR2 is FQNNGV. V lost 3 bases to trimming and J lost 1 base, with 10 bases between them. CDR3: CASSFFSESYNSPLHF. The CDR3 DNA reads as TGTGCCAGCAGCTTCTTCTCAGAATCCTATAATTCACCCCTCCACTTT.

This chain uses TRBV4-2 with TRBJ1-2, with 9 bases matching TRBD1. The length of the CDR3 is 15 residues. Germline V gives CDR1 LGHNA, CDR2 YNFKEQ. V dropped 3 bases and J dropped 3; count of bases not matched to a gene: 5. CDR3 in amino acids: CASSQTGQGDYGYTF. Written as DNA, the CDR3 is TGTGCCAGCAGCCAGACGGGACAGGGAGACTATGGCTACACCTTC.

The V call is TRBV3-1 (or the pseudogene TRBV3-2), the J call TRBJ2-2; a weak D match, TRBD1 (5 bases). Trimming pared 0 bases from V and 1 base from J, leaving 15 bases between. CDR1 and CDR2 from the germline V gene are LGHDT and YNNKEL (reference sequence). This CDR3 contains 18 residues. CDR3 region: CASSQDLRGAQNTGELFF. DNA of the CDR3: TGTGCCAGCAGCCAAGATCTTAGGGGTGCACAGAACACCGGGGAGCTGTTTTTT.

This chain connects TRBV24-1 to TRBJ2-2; perhaps TRBD2 as D (6 bases). V was clipped by 1 base and J by 4 bases, with 15 bases between them. The length of the CDR3 is 17 residues. Per the germline V gene, CDR1 is KGHDR and CDR2 is SFDVKD. As DNA, the CDR3 is TGTGCCACCAGTGATTTATCCCAGGGAGGTGGCACCGGGGAGCTGTTTTTT. The encoded protein is CATSDLSQGGGTGELFF.

In its sample, this clone was seen a few times. This CDR3 is CASSLEDRGYEQYF. Written as DNA, the CDR3 is TGTGCCAGCAGCTTAGAGGACAGGGGCTACGAGCAGTACTTC. The gene calls are TRBV5-5 and TRBJ2-7; 9 bases align to TRBD1. J gave up 3 bases and V 2 bases, and 3 bases lay outside the gene matches. This CDR3 is built from 14 residues. Germline CDR1 reads SGHKS; CDR2 reads YYEKEE (reference sequence).

This clone was seen once. The CDR3 bases are TGTGCCAGCAGTGCACATAGCGGGAGGGTGAGGCAAGAGACCCAGTACTTC. Protein: CASSAHSGRVRQETQYF. The V and J genes are TRBV27 and TRBJ2-5; 11 nucleotides agree with TRBD2. The CDR3 has 17 amino acids. CDR1 and CDR2 (germline): MNHEY, SMNVEV (reference sequence). J gave up 2 bases and V 5 bases, and 10 bases lay outside the gene matches.

The V gene is TRBV7-2, the J gene TRBJ2-5; D may be TRBD1 (5 bases). The CDR3 runs to 14 residues. Trimming pared 1 base from V and 2 bases from J, leaving 8 bases between. Per germline, CDR1 SGHTA and CDR2 FQGNSA. CDR3 DNA sequence: TGTGCCAGCAGCTTAGGGACATTTCAAGAGACCCAGTACTTC. Translating gives CASSLGTFQETQYF.

The chain couples TRBV19 to TRBJ1-2; D gene uncertain. Trimming left V 7 bases short and J 1 base short, with 10 bases between. Germline loops: CDR1 LNHDA, CDR2 SQIVND (reference sequence). The CDR3 covers 13 residues. The CDR3 loop is CASTPRDNYGYTF. CDR3 nucleotide sequence: TGTGCCAGTACCCCCCGGGATAACTATGGCTACACCTTC.

The chain combines TRBV7-8 with TRBJ1-2; 10 bases agree with TRBD1. The germline CDR1 and CDR2 sequences are SGHVS and FQNEAQ. Losses at the gene ends were 0 bases for V and 6 bases for J; bases not matched to a gene: 4. The CDR3 covers 15 residues. The chain's CDR3 is CASSLAGTGANGYTF. The DNA for the CDR3 is TGTGCCAGCAGCTTAGCGGGGACAGGGGCCAATGGCTACACCTTC.

CDR3 in DNA: TGTGCCAGCAGCTTAGACAGGGGACATCAGCCCCAGCATTTT. Translated: CASSLDRGHQPQHF. The chain carries TRBV7-2 and TRBJ1-5, with 7 bases lining up with TRBD1. This CDR3 comprises 14 residues. CDR1 is SGHTA and CDR2 is FQGNSA in the germline V gene. The J segment lost 5 bases and the V segment lost 1 base, leaving 2 bases of the junction unmatched.

J is TRBJ1-1 and V is TRBV11-2; 9 bases are shared with TRBD1. CDR1 SGHAT and CDR2 FQNNGV come from the germline V gene. The CDR3 runs 13 residues. Trimming removed 6 bases from V and 10 bases from J; junction bases left unmatched: 9. The CDR3 loop is CASSQTGGGRAFF. The CDR3 region has the DNA TGTGCCAGCAGTCAAACAGGGGGCGGGAGAGCTTTCTTT. Full variable domain (remainder filled in from reference TRBV11-2 and TRBJ1-1): EAGVAQSPRYKIIEKRQSVAFWCNPISGHATLYWYQQILGQGPKLLIQFQNNGVVDDSQLPKDRFSAERLKGVDSTLKIQPAKLEDSAVYLCASSQTGGGRAFFGQGTRLTVV.

V is TRBV2 and J is TRBJ1-1; D is possibly TRBD1 (5 bases). The V end lost 5 bases, the J end lost 1 base, and 8 bases lay between the germline ends. CDR1 is SNHLY, CDR2 FYNNEI, per germline. This CDR3 has 13 residues. The CDR3 region is CASSFQGNTEAFF. The CDR3 coding sequence is TGTGCCAGCAGTTTTCAGGGGAACACTGAAGCTTTCTTT.

The table lists this clone with a few counts. V gene TRBV9 combines with J gene TRBJ2-7, with TRBD2 matching 9 bases. The CDR3 extends over 14 amino acids. CDR1 and CDR2 from the germline V gene are SGDLS and YYNGEE. The junction had 2 bases not matched to a gene; V was cut back by 1 base and J by 3 bases. The CDR3 DNA is TGTGCCAGCAGCGTACTAGCGGGGAACTACGAGCAGTACTTC. Amino acids: CASSVLAGNYEQYF.

The chain has TRBV5-1 and TRBJ2-1; 16 bases map to TRBD2. This CDR3 region has 16 residues. From germline, CDR1 is SGHRS and CDR2 YFSETQ. V lost 4 bases, J lost 7 bases, and 5 bases stayed unmatched. DNA for the CDR3: TGCGCCAGCAGCCGCGGGACTAGCGGGGGGGAAAATGAGCAGTTCTTC. Protein: CASSRGTSGGENEQFF.

The gene calls are TRBV7-9 and TRBJ2-5; the match to TRBD1 covers 10 bases. Germline CDR1 and CDR2: SEHNR and FQNEAQ (reference sequence). The V and J ends lost 5 bases and 6 bases, in that order; junction bases with no gene match: 9. This CDR3 is built from 15 residues. CDR3 in amino acids: CASSRESTGGKTQYF. In nucleotides, the CDR3 is TGTGCCAGCAGCCGCGAATCGACAGGGGGCAAGACCCAGTACTTC.

The rearrangement links TRBV19 to TRBJ1-1, with 7 bases matching TRBD1. The CDR3 consists of 15 residues. J gave up 6 bases and V 5 bases, and 12 bases lay outside the gene matches. Per germline, CDR1 LNHDA and CDR2 SQIVND (reference sequence). The chain's CDR3 is CASSPSSTGTAEAFF. CDR3 nucleotides: TGTGCCAGTAGTCCCTCCTCGACAGGGACGGCTGAAGCTTTCTTT. Together with reference TRBV19 and TRBJ1-1, the CDR3 gives the full variable domain: DGGITQSPKYLFRKEGQNVTLSCEQNLNHDAMYWYRQDPGQGLRLIYYSQIVNDFQKGDIAEGYSVSREKKESFPLTVTSAQKNPTAFYLCASSPSSTGTAEAFFGQGTRLTVV.

Details on this clone: Other nucleotide sequences from this sample produce the same CDR3. The chain uses TRBV20-1 and TRBJ2-3, with no clear D. This CDR3 has 11 amino acids. The V gene's germline CDR1 is DFQATT and CDR2 SNEGSKA (reference sequence). V shed 3 bases and J shed 2 bases, with 3 bases lying between them. As DNA, the CDR3 is TGCAGTGCTAGTCACACAGATACGCAGTATTTT. This sequence encodes CSASHTDTQYF.

This rearrangement joins TRBV3-1 (or the pseudogene TRBV3-2) to TRBJ2-2; no firm D call. V lost 3 bases and J lost 4, with 15 bases in between. The CDR3 contains 16 residues. Germline loops: CDR1 LGHDT, CDR2 YNNKEL (reference sequence). The CDR3 coding sequence is TGTGCCAGCAGCCAGACGACCCTTCGAGGCACCGGGGAGCTGTTTTTT. It is translated as CASSQTTLRGTGELFF.

This clone was observed a single time. The chain couples TRBV25-1 to TRBJ2-4; D is perhaps TRBD1 (5 bases). CDR3 length equals 15 residues. The germline CDR1 and CDR2 sequences are MGHDK and SYGVNS. Trimming left V 1 base short and J 3 bases short, with 10 bases between. CDR3 nucleotide sequence: TGTGCCAGCAGTGAATCCTGGGGCGGCAAAAACATTCAGTACTTC. As protein: CASSESWGGKNIQYF.

This rearrangement joins TRBV5-1 to TRBJ1-1; weak D call: TRBD1 (5 bases). The V gene lost 2 bases and the J gene lost 5 bases, with 13 bases spanning the gap. Germline CDR1 SGHRS, CDR2 YFSETQ. The CDR3 sequence is 14 residues long. The CDR3 reads CASSFPRAGTEAFF. CDR3 nucleotides: TGCGCCAGCAGCTTCCCCAGGGCTGGGACTGAAGCTTTCTTT.